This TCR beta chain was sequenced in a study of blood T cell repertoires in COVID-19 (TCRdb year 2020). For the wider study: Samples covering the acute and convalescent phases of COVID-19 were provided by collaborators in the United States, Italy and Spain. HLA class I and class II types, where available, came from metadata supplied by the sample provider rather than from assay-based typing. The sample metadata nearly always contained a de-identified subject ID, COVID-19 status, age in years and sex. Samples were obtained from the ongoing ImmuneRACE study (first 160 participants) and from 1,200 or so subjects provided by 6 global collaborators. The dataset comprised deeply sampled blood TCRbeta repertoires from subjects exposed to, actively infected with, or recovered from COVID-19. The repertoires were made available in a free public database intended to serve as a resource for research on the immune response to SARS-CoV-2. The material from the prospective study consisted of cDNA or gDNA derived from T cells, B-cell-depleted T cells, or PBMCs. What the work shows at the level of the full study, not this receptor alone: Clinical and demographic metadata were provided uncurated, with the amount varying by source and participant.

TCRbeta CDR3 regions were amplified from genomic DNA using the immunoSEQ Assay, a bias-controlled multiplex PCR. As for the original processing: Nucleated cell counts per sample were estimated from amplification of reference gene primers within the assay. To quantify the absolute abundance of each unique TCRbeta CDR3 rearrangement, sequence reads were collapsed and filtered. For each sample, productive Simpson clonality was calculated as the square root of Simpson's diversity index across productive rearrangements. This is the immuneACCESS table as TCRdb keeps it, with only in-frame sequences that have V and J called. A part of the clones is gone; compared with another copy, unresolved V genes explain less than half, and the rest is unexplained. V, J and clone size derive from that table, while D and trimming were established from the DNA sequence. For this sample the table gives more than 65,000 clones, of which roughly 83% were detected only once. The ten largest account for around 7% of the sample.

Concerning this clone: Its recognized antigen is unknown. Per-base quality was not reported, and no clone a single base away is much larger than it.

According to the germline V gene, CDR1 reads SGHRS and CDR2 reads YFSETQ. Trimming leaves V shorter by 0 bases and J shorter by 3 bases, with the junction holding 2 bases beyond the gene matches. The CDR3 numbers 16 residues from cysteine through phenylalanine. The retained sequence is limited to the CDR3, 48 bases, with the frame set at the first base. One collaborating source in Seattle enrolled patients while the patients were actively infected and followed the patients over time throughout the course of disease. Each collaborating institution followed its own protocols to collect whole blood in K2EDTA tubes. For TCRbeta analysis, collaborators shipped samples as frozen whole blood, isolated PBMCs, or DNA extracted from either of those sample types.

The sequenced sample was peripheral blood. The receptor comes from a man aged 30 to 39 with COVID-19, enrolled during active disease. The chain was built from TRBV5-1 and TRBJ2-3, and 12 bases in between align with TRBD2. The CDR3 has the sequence CASSLGGTSGTDTQYF. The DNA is TGCGCCAGCAGCTTGGGAGGGACTAGCGGGACAGATACGCAGTATTTT.